The 10 T cell receptor beta chains reported below all come from one sample, sequenced in a study of shared T cell receptors in the human thymus. The protocol was immunoSEQ multiplex PCR, while the TCRdb copy is restricted to in-frame clones and leaves out a portion. The sample holds 640,000 or so clones, about 89% seen once. Another study also made use of these data, one on human thymus T cells.

The sequencing sample was made of thymocytes. Source of these receptors: a boy younger than two with a congenital heart defect.

V and J are TRBV5-4 and TRBJ2-7, with 11 bases aligning to TRBD1. From germline, CDR1 is SGHNT and CDR2 YYREEE (reference sequence). The trim removed 2 bases at V and 2 bases at J, leaving 3 bases unmatched. The CDR3 runs 15 residues. The DNA of the CDR3 is TGTGCCAGCAGCTTAGGACAGGGGGCACCCTACGAGCAGTACTTC. It yields the protein CASSLGQGAPYEQYF.

The chain is built from TRBV5-1 and TRBJ1-1; 7 nucleotides match TRBD1. The germline CDR1 and CDR2 sequences are SGHRS and YFSETQ. Trimming at V came to 2 bases and at J to 0 bases, leaving 10 bases not matched to a gene. The CDR3 spans 17 residues. CDR3 in DNA: TGCGCCAGCAGCTTTCGCCGAGGACAGGAAATGAACACTGAAGCTTTCTTT. As protein: CASSFRRGQEMNTEAFF.

This clone was detected a few times. The genes are TRBV28 and TRBJ2-7; 7 bases agree with TRBD2. Germline loops: CDR1 MDHEN, CDR2 SYDVKM. V was pared by 8 bases and J by 4 bases, with 2 bases of the junction left unmatched. The CDR3 extends over 11 amino acids. The CDR3 nucleotides are TGTGCCAGCGGGAGGGCGTACGAGCAGTACTTC. Its protein is CASGRAYEQYF.

This rearrangement joins TRBV28 to TRBJ1-3; tentative D call: TRBD1 (5 bases). Germline V gene data show CDR1 as MDHEN and CDR2 as SYDVKM. The CDR3 is 16 amino acids. V shed 3 bases and J shed 3 bases, with 15 bases lying between them. The CDR3 DNA is TGTGCCAGCAGTTTCCCAGGGTCAGAGATTGGAAACACCATATATTTT. This sequence encodes CASSFPGSEIGNTIYF.

This clone was counted once. The rearrangement uses TRBV5-1 and TRBJ2-1; possibly TRBD1 for D (6 bases). The CDR3 extends over 19 amino acids. The V end was cut by 2 bases, the J end by 0 bases, with 21 bases between. CDR1 and CDR2 (germline): SGHRS, YFSETQ. The CDR3 is CASSFSGAVRQDSYNEQFF. CDR3 in DNA: TGCGCCAGCAGCTTCTCTGGCGCGGTTAGACAGGACTCCTACAATGAGCAGTTCTTC. Combining the CDR3 with reference TRBV5-1 and TRBJ2-1 gives the whole variable domain KAGVTQTPRYLIKTRGQQVTLSCSPISGHRSVSWYQQTPGQGLQFLFEYFSETQRNKGNFPGRFSGRQFSNSRSEMNVSTLELGDSALYLCASSFSGAVRQDSYNEQFFGPGTRLTVL.

V usage is TRBV29-1 and J usage is TRBJ2-1; TRBD2 is a possible D gene (5 bases). The V gene lost 6 bases and the J gene lost 9 bases, with 9 bases spanning the gap. Germline values: CDR1 SQVTM, CDR2 ANQGSEA. There are 10 residues in the CDR3. The chain's CDR3 is CSVLGLEQFF. In nucleotides, the CDR3 is TGCAGCGTACTAGGCCTTGAGCAGTTCTTC.

The chain employs TRBV4-2 and TRBJ2-1; tentative D call: TRBD2 (6 bases). Between the trimmed V and J ends, which lost 0 bases and 1 base, there was a span of 16 bases. The CDR3 sequence is 18 residues long. From germline, CDR1 is LGHNA and CDR2 YNFKEQ. CDR3 nucleotides: TGTGCCAGCAGCCAAGAGGGGGAGGACCTCTCTTCCTACAATGAGCAGTTCTTC. It yields the protein CASSQEGEDLSSYNEQFF.

The V call is TRBV4-3, the J call TRBJ2-1; TRBD1 might be the D (6 bases). The CDR3 is made up of 16 amino acids. The V gene's germline CDR1 is LGHNA and CDR2 YSLEER. V was cut by 2 bases and J by 4 bases, with 15 bases left in between. Here the CDR3 DNA reads TGCGCCAGCAGCCAAAAACGACAGGAGCCATACAATGAGCAGTTCTTC. Its protein product is CASSQKRQEPYNEQFF.

This rearrangement joins TRBV28 to TRBJ1-4; D not resolved. Trimming stripped 5 bases from V and 4 bases from J, with 11 bases between. The CDR3 has 14 residues. Per germline, CDR1 MDHEN and CDR2 SYDVKM. The CDR3 reads CASSQEGSNEKLFF. CDR3 sequence (DNA): TGTGCCAGCAGTCAGGAAGGAAGTAATGAAAAACTGTTTTTT.

This clone was seen a single time. The chain couples TRBV4-2 to TRBJ2-1, with 9 bases that match TRBD1. The CDR3 is 14 residues long. The trim removed 6 bases at V and 6 bases at J, leaving 6 bases unmatched. CDR1 is LGHNA and CDR2 is YNFKEQ in the germline V gene. This CDR3 reads CASRPLTGGNEQFF. CDR3 DNA sequence: TGTGCCAGCAGGCCTCTGACAGGGGGCAATGAGCAGTTCTTC.